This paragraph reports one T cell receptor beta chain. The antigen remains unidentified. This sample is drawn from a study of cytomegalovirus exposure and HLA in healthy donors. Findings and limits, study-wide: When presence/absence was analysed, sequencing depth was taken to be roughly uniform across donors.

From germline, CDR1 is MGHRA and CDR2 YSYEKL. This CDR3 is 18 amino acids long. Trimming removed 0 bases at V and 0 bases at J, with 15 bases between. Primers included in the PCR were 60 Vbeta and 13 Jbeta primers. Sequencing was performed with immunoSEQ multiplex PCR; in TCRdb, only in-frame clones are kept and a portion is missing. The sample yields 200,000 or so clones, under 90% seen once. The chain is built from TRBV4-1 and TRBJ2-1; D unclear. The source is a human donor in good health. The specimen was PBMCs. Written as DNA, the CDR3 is TGCGCCAGCAGCCAAGATCTAGAGTCTCCGAGCTCCTACAATGAGCAGTTCTTC. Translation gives CASSQDLESPSSYNEQFF.